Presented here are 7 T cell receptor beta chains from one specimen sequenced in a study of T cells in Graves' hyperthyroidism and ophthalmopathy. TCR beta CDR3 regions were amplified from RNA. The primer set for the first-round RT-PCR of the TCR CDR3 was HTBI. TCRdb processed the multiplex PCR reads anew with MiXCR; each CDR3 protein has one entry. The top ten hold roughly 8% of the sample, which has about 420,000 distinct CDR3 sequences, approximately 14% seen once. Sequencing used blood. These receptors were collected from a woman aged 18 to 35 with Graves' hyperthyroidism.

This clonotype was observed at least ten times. Here the CDR3 reads CASSAWDRGEQYF. The CDR3 bases are TGTGCCAGCAGTGCCTGGGACAGGGGCGAGCAGTACTTC. This chain connects TRBV12-3 or TRBV12-4 to TRBJ2-7; TRBD1 matches 10 bases. The CDR3 totals 13 residues. After removal of 5 bases from V and 6 bases from J, the junction contained 4 bases not matched to a gene.

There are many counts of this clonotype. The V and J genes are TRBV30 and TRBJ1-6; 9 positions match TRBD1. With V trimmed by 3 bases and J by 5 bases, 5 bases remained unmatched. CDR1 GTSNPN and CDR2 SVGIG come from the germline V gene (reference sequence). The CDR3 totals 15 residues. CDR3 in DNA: TGTGCCTGGAGGATTTGGGACAGGGATAATTCACCCCTCCACTTT. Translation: CAWRIWDRDNSPLHF.

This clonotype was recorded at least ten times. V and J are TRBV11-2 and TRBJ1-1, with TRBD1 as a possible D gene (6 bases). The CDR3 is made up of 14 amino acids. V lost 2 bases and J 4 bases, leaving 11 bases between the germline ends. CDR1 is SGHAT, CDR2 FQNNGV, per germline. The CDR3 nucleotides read TGTGCCAGCAGCTTATATAGGGGGACCACTGAAGCTTTCTTT. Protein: CASSLYRGTTEAFF.

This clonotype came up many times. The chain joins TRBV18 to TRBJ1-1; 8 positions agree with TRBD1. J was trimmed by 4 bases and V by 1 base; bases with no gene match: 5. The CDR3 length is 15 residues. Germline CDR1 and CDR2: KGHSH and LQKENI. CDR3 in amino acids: CASSPLGQGGTEAFF. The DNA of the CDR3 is TGTGCCAGCTCACCACTCGGACAGGGCGGCACTGAAGCTTTCTTT. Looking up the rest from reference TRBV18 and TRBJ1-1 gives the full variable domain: NAGVMQNPRHLVRRRGQEARLRCSPMKGHSHVYWYRQLPEEGLKFMVYLQKENIIDESGMPKERFSAEFPKEGPSILRIQQVVRGDSAAYFCASSPLGQGGTEAFFGQGTRLTVV.

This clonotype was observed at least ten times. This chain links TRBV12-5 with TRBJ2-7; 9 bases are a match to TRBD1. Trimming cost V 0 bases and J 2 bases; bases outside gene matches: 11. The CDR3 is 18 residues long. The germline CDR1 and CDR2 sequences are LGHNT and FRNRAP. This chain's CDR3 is CASGLVHGGTGTTYEQYF. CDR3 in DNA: TGTGCTAGTGGTTTGGTACACGGAGGGACAGGGACTACCTACGAGCAGTACTTC.

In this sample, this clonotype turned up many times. The CDR3 spells CSAREGGSYTQYF. CDR3 coding DNA: TGCAGTGCCCGAGAGGGGGGAAGCTATACGCAGTATTTT. The V call is TRBV20-1, the J call TRBJ2-3, with D tentatively TRBD1 or TRBD2 (6 bases each). This CDR3 comprises 13 residues. Germline V lookup: CDR1 DFQATT, CDR2 SNEGSKA (reference sequence). The V end lost 6 bases, the J end lost 7 bases, and 17 bases lay between the germline ends.

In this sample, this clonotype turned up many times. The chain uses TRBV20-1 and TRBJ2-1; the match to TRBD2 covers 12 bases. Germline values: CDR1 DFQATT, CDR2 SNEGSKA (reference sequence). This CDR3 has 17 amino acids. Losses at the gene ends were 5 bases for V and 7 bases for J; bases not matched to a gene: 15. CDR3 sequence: CSARNLLAGGPGNEQFF. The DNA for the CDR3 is TGCAGTGCTCGCAATCTCCTAGCGGGAGGGCCGGGGAATGAGCAGTTCTTC.